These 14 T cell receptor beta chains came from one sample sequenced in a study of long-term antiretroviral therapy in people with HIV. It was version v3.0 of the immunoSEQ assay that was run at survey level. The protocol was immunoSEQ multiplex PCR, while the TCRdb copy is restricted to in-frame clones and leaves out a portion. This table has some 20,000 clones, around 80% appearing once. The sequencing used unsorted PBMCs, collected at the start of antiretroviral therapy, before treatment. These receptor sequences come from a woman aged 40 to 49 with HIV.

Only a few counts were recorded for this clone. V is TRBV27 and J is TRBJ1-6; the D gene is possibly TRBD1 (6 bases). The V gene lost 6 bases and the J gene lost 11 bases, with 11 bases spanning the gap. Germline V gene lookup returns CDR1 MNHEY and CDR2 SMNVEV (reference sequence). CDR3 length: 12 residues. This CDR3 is CASRQGWTPLHF. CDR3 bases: TGTGCCAGCAGACAGGGTTGGACACCCCTCCACTTT.

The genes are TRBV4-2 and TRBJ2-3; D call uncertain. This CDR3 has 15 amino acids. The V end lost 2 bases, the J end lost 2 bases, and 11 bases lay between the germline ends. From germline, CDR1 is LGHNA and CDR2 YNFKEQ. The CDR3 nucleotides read TGTGCCAGCAGCCAAAAGGGCCCGGCCACAGATACGCAGTATTTT. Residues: CASSQKGPATDTQYF.

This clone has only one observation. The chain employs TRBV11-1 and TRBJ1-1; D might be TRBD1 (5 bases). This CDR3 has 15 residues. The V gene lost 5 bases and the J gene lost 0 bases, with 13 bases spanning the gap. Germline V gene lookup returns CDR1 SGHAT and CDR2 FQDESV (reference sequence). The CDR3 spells CASSVLGTLNTEAFF. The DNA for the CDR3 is TGTGCCAGCAGCGTACTCGGGACCTTGAACACTGAAGCTTTCTTT.

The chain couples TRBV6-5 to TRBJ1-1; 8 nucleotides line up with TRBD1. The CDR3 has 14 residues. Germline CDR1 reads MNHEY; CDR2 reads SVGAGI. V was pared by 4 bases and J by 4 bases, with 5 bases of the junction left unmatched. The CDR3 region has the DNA TGTGCCAGCAGTTCAGGGGGCGAAGGCACTGAAGCTTTCTTT. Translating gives CASSSGGEGTEAFF.

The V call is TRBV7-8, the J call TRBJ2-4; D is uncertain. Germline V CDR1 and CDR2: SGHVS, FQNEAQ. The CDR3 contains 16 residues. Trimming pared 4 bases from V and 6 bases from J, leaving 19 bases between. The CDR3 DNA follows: TGTGCCAGCAGCTGGCAATCCCCCAGCCTTAGAAACATTCAGTACTTC. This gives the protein CASSWQSPSLRNIQYF.

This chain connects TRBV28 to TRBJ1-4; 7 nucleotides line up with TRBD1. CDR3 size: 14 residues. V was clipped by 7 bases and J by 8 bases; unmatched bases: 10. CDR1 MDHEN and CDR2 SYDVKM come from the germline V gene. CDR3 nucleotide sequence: TGTGCCAGCAACCCCGGGACAGTTGAAGAAAAACTGTTTTTT. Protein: CASNPGTVEEKLFF.

The CDR3 spells CASSEVGSGTQYF. CDR3 nucleotide sequence: TGTGCCAGCAGTGAAGTTGGGTCGGGTACGCAGTATTTT. The chain employs TRBV6-1 and TRBJ2-3; no firm D call. There are 13 residues in the CDR3. Germline V gene sequence: CDR1 MNHNS, CDR2 SASEGT. V lost 1 base to trimming and J lost 8 bases, with 10 bases between them.

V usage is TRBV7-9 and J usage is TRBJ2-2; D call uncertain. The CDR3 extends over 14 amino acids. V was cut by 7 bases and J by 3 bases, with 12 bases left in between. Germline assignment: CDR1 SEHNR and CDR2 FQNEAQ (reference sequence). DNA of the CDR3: TGTGCCAGCACCAATTCACGCGACACCGGGGAGCTGTTTTTT. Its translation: CASTNSRDTGELFF.

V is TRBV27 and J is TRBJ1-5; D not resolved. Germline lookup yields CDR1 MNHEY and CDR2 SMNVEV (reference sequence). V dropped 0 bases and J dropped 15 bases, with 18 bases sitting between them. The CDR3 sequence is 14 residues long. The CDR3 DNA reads TGTGCCAGCAGTTTATCCTTCTTGGAGTACCCTTGGCATTTT. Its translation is CASSLSFLEYPWHF.

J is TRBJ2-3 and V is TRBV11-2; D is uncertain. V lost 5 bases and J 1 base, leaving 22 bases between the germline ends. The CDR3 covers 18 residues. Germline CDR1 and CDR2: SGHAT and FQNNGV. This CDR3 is CASSPPRGRIDGTDTQYF. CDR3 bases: TGTGCCAGCAGCCCCCCACGAGGACGAATTGACGGCACAGATACGCAGTATTTT.

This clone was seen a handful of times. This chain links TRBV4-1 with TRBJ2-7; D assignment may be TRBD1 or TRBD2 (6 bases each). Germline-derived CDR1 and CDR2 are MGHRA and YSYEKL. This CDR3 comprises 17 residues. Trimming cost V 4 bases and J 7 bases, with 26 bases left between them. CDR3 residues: CASSPNYSGTLGGEQYF. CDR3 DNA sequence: TGCGCCAGCAGCCCAAATTACTCCGGGACCTTAGGGGGGGAGCAGTACTTC.

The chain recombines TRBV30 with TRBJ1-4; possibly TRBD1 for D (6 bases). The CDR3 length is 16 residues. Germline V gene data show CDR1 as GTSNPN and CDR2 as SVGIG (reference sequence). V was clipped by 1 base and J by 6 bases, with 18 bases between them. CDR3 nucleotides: TGTGCCTGGAGTGCCCAAGGGGCAGGGGATTATGAAAAACTGTTTTTT. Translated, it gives CAWSAQGAGDYEKLFF.

The CDR3 spells CASSQVASGGGFLRHTGELFF. CDR3 coding DNA: TGTGCCAGCAGCCAAGTCGCTAGCGGGGGGGGATTCTTGCGGCACACCGGGGAGCTGTTTTTT. This rearrangement joins TRBV4-2 to TRBJ2-2; 12 bases align to TRBD2. The CDR3 is 21 residues long. V shed 1 base and J 3 bases; nucleotides not matched to a gene: 15. The V gene's germline CDR1 is LGHNA and CDR2 YNFKEQ.

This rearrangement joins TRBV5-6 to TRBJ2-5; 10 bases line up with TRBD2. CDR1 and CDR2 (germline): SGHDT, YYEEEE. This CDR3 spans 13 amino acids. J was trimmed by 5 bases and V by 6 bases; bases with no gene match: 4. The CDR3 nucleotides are TGTGCCAGCACCCTACTAGCGGGGGAGACCCAGTACTTC. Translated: CASTLLAGETQYF.